The following is a T cell receptor beta chain sequence with its context. The record originates from a study of blood T cell repertoires in COVID-19. Study in general: From T cells, B-cell-depleted T cells, or PBMCs came the material, which was cDNA or gDNA.

Per the germline V gene, CDR1 is SGHRS and CDR2 is YFSETQ. J lost 3 bases, V lost 4 bases, and 6 bases had no gene match. The CDR3 is made up of 15 amino acids. Source study methods: The assay estimated nucleated cells by amplifying reference gene primers. Some clones are missing from TCRdb's copy, which holds only in-frame ones; the method was immunoSEQ multiplex PCR. The DNA was the basis for D and trimming; V, J and clone size are from that table. The data show 35,000 to 50,000 clones, with roughly 87% seen just once and around 4.5% held by the top ten. Sequenced material: peripheral blood. The sequence was obtained from a man aged 55 to 70 with acute or convalescent COVID-19. The chain uses TRBV5-1 and TRBJ2-7, with 11 positions matching TRBD1. The CDR3 protein is CASSPGGTGGYEQYF. Here the CDR3 DNA reads TGCGCCAGCAGCCCGGGTGGGACAGGGGGCTACGAGCAGTACTTC.